The rows below give T cell receptor beta chains drawn from one sample of a study of CD8+ T cells in alopecia areata. Some clones are missing from TCRdb's copy, which holds only in-frame ones; the method was immunoSEQ multiplex PCR. The sample lists roughly 150,000 clones, around 54% occurring once. Material for sequencing was CD4+ T cells sorted from blood. The receptors come from a human donor in good health. Each CDR3 is given with its conserved first and last residue. The D gene is left open where the match is weak. The listing skips clone size in some rows; elsewhere it reads once, few, many or a size class.

CDR3aa	CDR3nt	j_gene	abundance	d_gene	v_gene
CASGRGSGAQGVF	TGTGCCAGCGGGCGGGGCTCCGGGGCCCAGGGAGTCTTC	TRBJ2-1	.	.	TRBV6-5
CASATRTGGTGELFF	TGTGCCAGCGCCACCAGGACAGGGGGCACCGGGGAGCTGTTTTTT	TRBJ2-2	few	TRBD1	TRBV2
CSVVPPETQYF	TGCAGCGTTGTCCCCCCGGAGACCCAGTACTTC	TRBJ2-5	.	.	TRBV29-1
CSVEWGAKNIQYF	TGCAGCGTTGAATGGGGGGCCAAAAACATTCAGTACTTC	TRBJ2-4	.	.	TRBV29-1
CSVRTGTEAFF	TGCAGCGTCAGAACGGGCACTGAAGCTTTCTTT	TRBJ1-1	few	.	TRBV29-1
CATSRDRGRQAFF	TGTGCCACCAGCAGAGATAGGGGTAGGCAAGCTTTCTTT	TRBJ1-1	.	.	TRBV15
CASSERDRGRTEAFF	TGTGCCAGCAGTGAAAGGGACAGGGGGCGGACTGAAGCTTTCTTT	TRBJ1-1	.	TRBD1	TRBV2
CASSLAFTDTQYF	TGTGCCAGCAGCTTGGCCTTCACAGATACGCAGTATTTT	TRBJ2-3	many	.	TRBV5-4
CASSLNGGNGYTF	TGTGCCAGCAGCTTAAACGGAGGAAATGGCTACACCTTC	TRBJ1-2	.	.	TRBV7-9
CASSLRTSGSKDTQYF	TGTGCCAGCAGCTTGCGGACTAGCGGGAGTAAAGATACGCAGTATTTT	TRBJ2-3	.	TRBD2	TRBV7-8
CSVEGRLAGEQYF	TGCAGCGTTGAGGGCCGGCTAGCCGGGGAGCAGTACTTC	TRBJ2-7	.	.	TRBV29-1
CSVGVRANYGYTF	TGCAGCGTTGGGGTGCGGGCAAACTATGGCTACACCTTC	TRBJ1-2	few	.	TRBV29-1
CAWRGLNYGYTF	TGTGCCTGGAGGGGACTAAACTATGGCTACACCTTC	TRBJ1-2	.	.	TRBV30
CASSPLTGGLFF	TGTGCCAGCAGCCCGCTGACAGGTGGACTGTTTTTT	TRBJ1-4	.	.	TRBV21-1
CASTVRTGFSGYTF	TGTGCCTCCACCGTACGTACAGGGTTCTCTGGCTACACCTTC	TRBJ1-2	.	.	TRBV10-3
CASSFDLNGNEQFF	TGTGCCAGCAGTTTCGATCTTAACGGGAATGAGCAGTTCTTC	TRBJ2-1	once	.	TRBV27
CSVCLAGADEQFF	TGCAGCGTTTGCCTAGCGGGAGCCGATGAGCAGTTCTTC	TRBJ2-1	few	TRBD2	TRBV29-1
CASTKVASGTYEQYF	TGTGCCAGCACCAAAGTGGCTAGCGGTACCTACGAGCAGTACTTC	TRBJ2-7	once	TRBD2	TRBV7-9
CAGEQFSGANVLTF	TGCGCCGGTGAACAGTTCTCTGGGGCCAACGTCCTGACTTTC	TRBJ2-6	.	.	TRBV5-1
CASRPGQGSPF	TGTGCAAGTCGCCCTGGACAGGGGTCCCCTTTT	TRBJ1-1	few	.	TRBV12-2
CASSSATQQGRELFF	TGTGCCAGCAGTTCGGCCACTCAACAGGGCCGGGAGCTGTTTTTT	TRBJ2-2	once	.	TRBV6-5
CASSLTGGNQPQHF	TGTGCCAGCAGCTTGACAGGTGGTAATCAGCCCCAGCATTTT	TRBJ1-5	.	.	TRBV11-2
CASSFDTTGYTF	TGTGCCAGCAGCTTCGACACAACTGGCTACACCTTC	TRBJ1-2	few	.	TRBV11-2
CASSPTRDGLSQYF	TGTGCCAGCAGCCCTACCCGGGACGGATTGTCACAGTACTTC	TRBJ2-5	.	.	TRBV11-2
CAWSNGGQPQHF	TGTGCCTGGAGTAATGGTGGGCAGCCCCAGCATTTT	TRBJ1-5	.	.	TRBV30
CASSQDLVGDTQYF	TGTGCCAGCAGCCAAGATCTAGTAGGGGATACGCAGTATTTT	TRBJ2-3	.	.	TRBV14
CASSPKQIPWRSGRNEQFF	TGCGCCAGCAGCCCGAAGCAGATCCCCTGGCGTAGCGGGAGAAATGAGCAGTTCTTC	TRBJ2-1	.	TRBD2	TRBV4-1
CSAGAGSTIYF	TGCAGTGCGGGAGCTGGAAGCACCATATATTTT	TRBJ1-3	.	.	TRBV20-1
CASSLGGSNQPQHF	TGTGCCAGCAGCTTAGGCGGGAGCAATCAGCCCCAGCATTTT	TRBJ1-5	.	.	TRBV11-2
CAISEGDSLQETQYF	TGTGCCATCAGTGAGGGGGACAGCCTCCAAGAGACCCAGTACTTC	TRBJ2-5	.	TRBD1	TRBV10-3
CASSLLGRPQHF	TGTGCCAGCAGCTTATTGGGGAGGCCCCAGCATTTT	TRBJ1-5	.	.	TRBV7-8
CSVVGQGFQETQYF	TGCAGCGTTGTAGGACAGGGATTCCAAGAGACCCAGTACTTC	TRBJ2-5	.	TRBD1	TRBV29-1
CASSLAGRETTDTQYF	TGCGCCAGCAGCTTGGCCGGGCGGGAGACCACAGATACGCAGTATTTT	TRBJ2-3	.	TRBD2	TRBV5-1
CASSHRDPNRVPFF	TGCGCCAGCAGTCATCGCGATCCGAACAGGGTCCCTTTCTTT	TRBJ1-1	.	.	TRBV23-1
CASSPTSGSVYEQYF	TGTGCCAGCAGCCCCACTAGCGGGAGTGTCTACGAGCAGTACTTC	TRBJ2-7	few	TRBD2	TRBV6-1
CAWSVLAGAYNEQFF	TGTGCCTGGAGTGTCCTAGCGGGGGCCTACAATGAGCAGTTCTTC	TRBJ2-1	.	TRBD2	TRBV30
CASSYSVGAGWEQFF	TGTGCCAGCAGTTACTCGGTAGGGGCGGGATGGGAGCAGTTCTTC	TRBJ2-1	.	.	TRBV6-5
CASSLDGQGKNIQYF	TGCGCCAGCAGCTTGGATGGGCAGGGAAAAAACATTCAGTACTTC	TRBJ2-4	.	.	TRBV5-1
CAWGQQETQYF	TGTGCCTGGGGACAGCAAGAGACCCAGTACTTC	TRBJ2-5	.	.	TRBV30
CASSPTGQATDTQYF	TGCGCCAGCAGCCCCACGGGACAAGCCACAGATACGCAGTATTTT	TRBJ2-3	once	.	TRBV5-1
CASSPVAVDEQYF	TGTGCCAGCAGCCCTGTTGCGGTAGACGAGCAGTACTTC	TRBJ2-7	.	.	TRBV7-9
CSVLGLGELFF	TGCAGCGTCCTCGGGTTGGGGGAGCTGTTTTTT	TRBJ2-2	.	.	TRBV29-1
CASSVEASGLPKSSYEQYF	TGTGCCAGCAGCGTAGAGGCTAGCGGGCTCCCAAAGAGCTCCTACGAGCAGTACTTC	TRBJ2-7	.	TRBD2	TRBV9